One sample yielded the 7 T cell receptor beta chains listed below, sequenced in a study of Tregs in tolerant kidney transplant recipients. Their target antigens are unknown. CFSE-labeled recipient PBMCs were cultured more than 5 days with irradiated graft donor PBMCs, then FACS-sorted. Profiling relied on immunoSEQ multiplex PCR, and the TCRdb table lists in-frame clones only, not all of them. The table has over 15,000 clones, around half seen once. Sequencing was performed on CD4+ T cells from blood cultured with allogeneic cells, taken before the transplant. The receptors originated from a human patient who received a combined kidney and bone marrow transplant.

This chain joins TRBV11-1 and TRBJ2-7; tentatively, D is TRBD1 (6 bases). Germline loops: CDR1 SGHAT, CDR2 FQDESV (reference sequence). Trimming cost V 4 bases and J 2 bases, with 9 bases left between them. The length of the CDR3 is 13 residues. The CDR3 DNA is TGTGCCAGCAGCTACGGACAGCCCTACGAGCAGTACTTC. Its protein product is CASSYGQPYEQYF.

A few counts support this clone. The chain carries TRBV5-5 and TRBJ2-5, with 8 bases aligning to TRBD2. This CDR3 has 15 amino acids. The germline CDR1 and CDR2 sequences are SGHKS and YYEKEE (reference sequence). V dropped 3 bases and J dropped 5; count of bases not matched to a gene: 9. CDR3 DNA sequence: TGTGCCAGCAGCTCATATCGGGGGGGCTGGGAGACCCAGTACTTC. Encoded protein: CASSSYRGGWETQYF.

The chain combines TRBV7-2 with TRBJ2-1; D is unresolved. The CDR3 consists of 13 residues. With 5 bases removed from V and 9 bases from J, the gap between germline ends came to 14 bases. Germline V gives CDR1 SGHTA, CDR2 FQGNSA. The CDR3 region has the DNA TGTGCCAGCAGCAAATACTCAGACACTGAGCAGTTCTTC. It translates to CASSKYSDTEQFF. Using reference TRBV7-2 and TRBJ2-1 for the parts outside the CDR3, the full variable domain is GAGVSQSPSNKVTEKGKDVELRCDPISGHTALYWYRQSLGQGLEFLIYFQGNSAPDKSGLPSDRFSAERTGGSVSTLTIQRTQQEDSAVYLCASSKYSDTEQFFGPGTRLTVL.

This clone was observed a few times. This sequence joins TRBV7-2 and TRBJ1-2; 8 positions match TRBD1. This CDR3 spans 12 amino acids. Germline V gives CDR1 SGHTA, CDR2 FQGNSA. The V segment lost 4 bases and the J segment 8 bases; nucleotides outside the gene matches: 3. The CDR3 region has the DNA TGTGCCAGCAGCTGGCGGGACAGGGGCTACACCTTC. This translates into CASSWRDRGYTF.

The sample holds a few counts of this clone. One end of the junction is discordant with germline, which a read error may explain. This chain connects TRBV9 to TRBJ2-5; 7 nucleotides match TRBD1. Looked up from germline, CDR1 is SGDLS and CDR2 is YYNGEE. This CDR3 spans 13 amino acids. DNA of the CDR3: TGTGCCAGCAGCGTAGCTACTAGGGGGCCCCTCGACTTC. This encodes CASSVATRGPLDF.

The table lists this clone with a count of one. V is TRBV5-1 and J is TRBJ2-3, with 7 bases that match TRBD2. Trimming removed 0 bases from V and 2 bases from J; junction bases left unmatched: 9. Germline V gene data show CDR1 as SGHRS and CDR2 as YFSETQ. The CDR3 spans 17 residues. The DNA of the CDR3 is TGCGCCAGCAGCTTGGTGTGGGGGAGGGATTACACAGATACGCAGTATTTT. Translating gives CASSLVWGRDYTDTQYF.

The chain couples TRBV21-1 to TRBJ2-1; the table's D gene call, TRBD2, was not cross checked with the DNA. TRBV21-1 is flagged as a pseudogene. The CDR3 is made up of 20 amino acids. The CDR3 reads CASSKGSLPLLAGADNEQFF. The CDR3 DNA reads as TGTGCCAGCAGCAAAGGCTCCCTTCCCTTACTAGCGGGAGCAGACAATGAGCAGTTCTTC.